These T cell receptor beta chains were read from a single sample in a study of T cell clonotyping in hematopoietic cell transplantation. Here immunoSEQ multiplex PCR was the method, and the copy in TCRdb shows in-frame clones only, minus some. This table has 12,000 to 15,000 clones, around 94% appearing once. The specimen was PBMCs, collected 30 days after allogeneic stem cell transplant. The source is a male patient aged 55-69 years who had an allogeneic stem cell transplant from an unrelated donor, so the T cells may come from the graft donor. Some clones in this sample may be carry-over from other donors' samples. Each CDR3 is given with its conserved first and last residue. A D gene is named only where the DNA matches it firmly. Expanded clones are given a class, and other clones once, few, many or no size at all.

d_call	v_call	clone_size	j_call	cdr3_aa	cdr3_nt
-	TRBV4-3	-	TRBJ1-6	CASSQGDGRRNSPLHF	TGCGCCAGCAGCCAAGGGGACGGACGGCGAAATTCACCCCTCCACTTT
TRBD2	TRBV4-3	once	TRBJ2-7	CASSHEPLGGASGYEQYF	TGCGCCAGCAGCCACGAGCCACTCGGCGGGGCTAGCGGCTACGAGCAGTACTTC
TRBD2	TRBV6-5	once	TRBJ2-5	CASKGGETQYF	TGTGCCAGCAAGGGAGGGGAGACCCAGTACTTC
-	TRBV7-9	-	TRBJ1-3	CASSLPSVGNTIYF	TGTGCCAGCAGCTTACCCTCAGTCGGAAACACCATATATTTT
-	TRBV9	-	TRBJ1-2	CASSATGIGYGYTF	TGTGCCAGCAGCGCCACGGGGATTGGCTATGGCTACACCTTC
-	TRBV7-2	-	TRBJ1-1	CASNPGGAGGGTEAFF	TGTGCCAGCAACCCTGGGGGTGCGGGGGGGGGAACTGAAGCTTTCTTT
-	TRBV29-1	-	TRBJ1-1	CSAGLQANTEAFF	TGCAGCGCCGGGCTTCAGGCCAACACTGAAGCTTTCTTT
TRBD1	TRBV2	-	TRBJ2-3	CAKYPGTESTDTQYF	TGTGCCAAATACCCTGGGACAGAAAGCACAGATACGCAGTATTTT
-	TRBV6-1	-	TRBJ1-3	CASSVGSSGNTIYF	TGTGCCAGCAGTGTGGGGAGCTCTGGAAACACCATATATTTT
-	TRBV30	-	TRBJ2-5	CAWSPPLSGGETQYF	TGTGCCTGGAGTCCCCCCCTGTCTGGGGGCGAGACCCAGTACTTC
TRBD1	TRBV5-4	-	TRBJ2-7	CASGLATGGINEQYF	TGTGCCAGCGGATTGGCGACAGGGGGGATAAACGAGCAGTACTTC
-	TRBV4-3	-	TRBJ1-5	CASSQETGNQPQHF	TGCGCCAGCAGCCAAGAGACAGGCAATCAGCCCCAGCATTTT
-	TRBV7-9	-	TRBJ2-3	CASSLMSGDTQYF	TGTGCCAGCAGCTTAATGTCGGGAGATACGCAGTATTTT
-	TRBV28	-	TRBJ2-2	CASSPLRVLDTGELFF	TGTGCCAGCAGTCCCCTTAGGGTCTTGGACACCGGGGAGCTGTTTTTT
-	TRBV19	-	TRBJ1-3	CASSIEGRGNTIYF	TGTGCCAGTAGTATAGAAGGCAGGGGAAACACCATATATTTT
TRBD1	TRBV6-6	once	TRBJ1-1	CASSNRDSYLSEAFF	TGTGCCAGCAGTAACAGGGACAGTTATCTATCTGAAGCTTTCTTT
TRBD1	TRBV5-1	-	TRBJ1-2	CASSWDRGQSYTF	TGCGCCAGCAGCTGGGACAGGGGGCAAAGCTACACCTTC
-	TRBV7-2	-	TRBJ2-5	CASSLGGPLEETQYF	TGTGCCAGCAGCTTGGGCGGCCCTCTGGAGGAGACCCAGTACTTC
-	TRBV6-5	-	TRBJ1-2	CASSYGGPNYGYTF	TGTGCCAGCAGTTACGGGGGGCCCAACTATGGCTACACCTTC
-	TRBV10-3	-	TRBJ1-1	CAMAEGGDGTEAFF	TGTGCCATGGCTGAGGGAGGGGATGGGACTGAAGCTTTCTTT
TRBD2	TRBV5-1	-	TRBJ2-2	CASSLAPGLAGAWTGELFF	TGCGCCAGCAGCTTGGCCCCGGGACTAGCGGGAGCCTGGACCGGGGAGCTGTTTTTT
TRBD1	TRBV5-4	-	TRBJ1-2	CASSRDRGFNGYTF	TGTGCCAGCAGTCGGGACAGGGGGTTCAATGGCTACACCTTC
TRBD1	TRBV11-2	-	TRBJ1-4	CASSLQQGINEKLFF	TGTGCCAGCAGCTTACAACAGGGGATTAATGAAAAACTGTTTTTT
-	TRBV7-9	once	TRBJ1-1	CASSWSDRMNTEAFF	TGTGCCAGCAGCTGGAGCGACAGGATGAACACTGAAGCTTTCTTT
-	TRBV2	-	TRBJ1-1	CASSAPAGEYTEAFF	TGTGCCAGCAGTGCTCCAGCAGGGGAATACACTGAAGCTTTCTTT
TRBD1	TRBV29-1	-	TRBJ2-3	CSVVLQGAVTQYF	TGCAGCGTCGTCCTACAGGGGGCAGTGACGCAGTATTTT
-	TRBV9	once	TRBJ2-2	CASSVVEFSTGELFF	TGTGCCAGCAGCGTAGTTGAATTCAGCACCGGGGAGCTGTTTTTT
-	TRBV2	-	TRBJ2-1	CASSEYGAVFNEQFF	TGTGCCAGCAGCGAATACGGGGCCGTATTCAATGAGCAGTTCTTC
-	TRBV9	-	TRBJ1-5	CASSPRDGNQPQHF	TGTGCCAGCAGCCCCCGGGACGGAAATCAGCCCCAGCATTTT
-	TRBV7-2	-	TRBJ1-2	CASRRTRGEGSGYTF	TGTGCCAGCAGGCGTACTCGGGGTGAGGGCTCTGGCTACACCTTC
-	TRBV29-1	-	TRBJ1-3	CSVEEMRGSGNTIYF	TGCAGCGTTGAAGAGATGAGAGGCTCTGGAAACACCATATATTTT
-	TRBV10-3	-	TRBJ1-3	CAISGVSGGVYF	TGTGCCATCAGTGGGGTTTCGGGGGGCGTATATTTT
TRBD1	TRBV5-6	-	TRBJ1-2	CASSEDRFAYGYTF	TGTGCCAGCAGCGAGGACAGGTTTGCCTATGGCTACACCTTC
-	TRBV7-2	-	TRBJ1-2	CASSTPAGRGTYGYTF	TGTGCCAGCAGCACGCCGGCGGGTCGGGGAACCTATGGCTACACCTTC
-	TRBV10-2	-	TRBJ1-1	CASSFGREMNTEAFF	TGCGCCAGCAGTTTCGGACGCGAAATGAACACTGAAGCTTTCTTT
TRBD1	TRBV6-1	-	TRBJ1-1	CASSVRGRLAAFF	TGTGCCAGCAGTGTAAGGGGGCGGCTCGCGGCTTTCTTT